Described below is a single T cell receptor beta chain sequence and its context. Its target is unknown. These data are taken from a study of cytomegalovirus exposure and HLA in healthy donors. Study in general: The use of the same platform for the roughly 110 validation repertoires and the 600 to 700 first-cohort repertoires was reported by a later analysis.

Germline-derived CDR1 and CDR2 are SGHTA and FQGNSA. There are 13 residues in the CDR3. V trimming: 5 bases; J trimming: 11 bases; junction bases outside the gene matches: 10. Study-level findings and limits: Usually a TCR sequence was rare, but some public TCRs were found in many donors.

Measured with immunoSEQ multiplex PCR; TCRdb has only the in-frame clones, and not every one. The data show 95,000 to 150,000 clones, with 89% seen just once and less than 1.5% held by the top ten. The V gene is TRBV7-2, the J gene TRBJ1-1; 8 bases map to TRBD1. Sequenced material: PBMCs. The TCR originated in a woman aged 18-29 years in good health and CMV-seronegative. Here the CDR3 DNA reads TGTGCCAGCAGCCTGACAGGGGCCCCGGGGGCTTTCTTT. Residues: CASSLTGAPGAFF.